Below, 17 T cell receptor beta chains from the same sample are listed, as sequenced in a study of T cell responses to AZD1222 COVID-19 vaccine (dated by TCRdb to about 2021). The time point label corresponds to: baseline before first vaccination. Library prep was done by the immunoSEQ multiplex PCR assay. Held by TCRdb, this immuneACCESS table contains in-frame sequences only and omits some clones. Under half of the omission traces to an unresolved V gene where checked; the cause of the rest is unknown. Across this sample there are roughly 86,000 clones, with around 89% seen only once. Approximately 30% of the sample lies in the top ten. Here the sequenced sample was peripheral blood, taken on day 0 of AZD1222 vaccination. The origin of the receptors is an adult in good health.

This chain links TRBV19 with TRBJ2-2; D not certain. This CDR3 spans 13 amino acids. V was shortened by 4 bases and J by 5 bases, with 8 bases between the two germline ends. CDR1 and CDR2 from the germline V gene are LNHDA and SQIVND (reference sequence). The CDR3 protein is CASSRWQTGELFF. CDR3 coding DNA: TGTGCCAGTAGTAGGTGGCAGACCGGGGAGCTGTTTTTT.

The chain carries TRBV24-1 and TRBJ2-1; 15 bases fit TRBD2. This CDR3 contains 18 residues. The J segment lost 5 bases and the V segment lost 3 bases, leaving 7 bases of the junction unmatched. Germline CDR1 KGHDR, CDR2 SFDVKD. CDR3 nucleotide sequence: TGTGCCACCAGTGATCCGGGGACTAGCGGGAGGAGAGACAATGAGCAGTTCTTC. As protein: CATSDPGTSGRRDNEQFF.

The V gene is TRBV9, the J gene TRBJ1-4; D not certain. The germline V gene has CDR1 SGDLS and CDR2 YYNGEE. V dropped 1 base and J dropped 6 bases, with 10 bases sitting between them. The CDR3 length is 14 residues. The CDR3 DNA is TGTGCCAGCAGCGTAAGGGCAGAATATGAAAAACTGTTTTTT. Translated, it gives CASSVRAEYEKLFF.

The gene calls are TRBV7-9 and TRBJ1-6, with D possibly TRBD1 on 5 matching bases. Germline assignment: CDR1 SEHNR and CDR2 FQNEAQ (reference sequence). Trimming shortened V by 0 bases and J by 7 bases, and 10 bases separated the two germline ends. This CDR3 is 15 amino acids long. The CDR3 sequence: CASSLAPGGNSPLHF. The CDR3 DNA reads as TGTGCCAGCAGCTTAGCCCCGGGGGGGAATTCACCCCTCCACTTT.

The chain joins TRBV10-3 to TRBJ1-1, with a possible D match to TRBD1 (5 bases). Germline-derived CDR1 and CDR2 are ENHRY and SYGVKD. Trimming took off 6 bases at V and 3 bases at J, with 8 bases between the two ends. The CDR3 is 12 residues long. CDR3 nucleotide sequence: TGTGCCATCAGCGGGACCTACACTGAAGCTTTCTTT. It yields the protein CAISGTYTEAFF.

The CDR3 DNA is TGTGCCAGCAGCGGGACCCTGGGTGGCTACACCTTC. This gives the protein CASSGTLGGYTF. The V and J genes are TRBV28 and TRBJ1-2; D may be TRBD1 (5 bases). The CDR3 has 12 residues. Germline CDR1 and CDR2: MDHEN and SYDVKM. Trimming pared 6 bases from V and 7 bases from J, leaving 12 bases between.

The rearrangement joins TRBV19 to TRBJ1-4; D gene uncertain. The germline V and J ends were trimmed by 7 bases and 6 bases, with 15 bases remaining between them. CDR3 length: 14 amino acids. Germline CDR1 LNHDA, CDR2 SQIVND (reference sequence). The CDR3 DNA reads TGTGCCAGTACCGAGGTAGCCCGGGATGAAAAACTGTTTTTT. Translated, it gives CASTEVARDEKLFF.

The V and J genes are TRBV24-1 and TRBJ1-3; 8 nucleotides match TRBD1. This CDR3 comprises 13 residues. V dropped 7 bases and J dropped 6; count of bases not matched to a gene: 4. Germline CDR1 and CDR2: KGHDR and SFDVKD. CDR3 nucleotides: TGTGCCACCAGCGCGACAGGGGAAAACACCATATATTTT. Translated: CATSATGENTIYF.

The chain is built from TRBV10-2 and TRBJ2-5; 8 positions agree with TRBD1. CDR1 WSHSY and CDR2 SAAADI come from the germline V gene. The length of the CDR3 is 15 residues. The V gene end was trimmed by 8 bases and the J gene end by 4 bases; junction bases not matched to a gene: 12. The CDR3 region is CASSPPGGAGETQYF. The CDR3 DNA follows: TGCGCCAGCTCCCCCCCAGGGGGCGCGGGAGAGACCCAGTACTTC.

The chain recombines TRBV24-1 with TRBJ2-7; D not certain. CDR1 and CDR2 from the germline V gene are KGHDR and SFDVKD. The length of the CDR3 is 13 residues. Trimming left V 6 bases short and J 6 bases short, with 14 bases between. The CDR3 is CATSSSPLAEQYF. The CDR3 DNA reads TGTGCCACCAGTAGTAGTCCCCTGGCCGAGCAGTACTTC.

This chain joins TRBV9 and TRBJ2-7; D may be TRBD2 (6 bases). The CDR3 sequence is 14 residues long. CDR1 and CDR2 from the germline V gene are SGDLS and YYNGEE. Deletions cut 2 bases from V and 5 bases from J, with 14 bases between. The CDR3 region is CASSVGGSADEQYF. CDR3 coding DNA: TGTGCCAGCAGCGTGGGGGGTTCGGCCGACGAGCAGTACTTC.

The chain couples TRBV5-4 to TRBJ2-2; D gene uncertain. Germline CDR1 reads SGHNT; CDR2 reads YYREEE (reference sequence). CDR3 length equals 14 residues. Trimming shortened V by 2 bases and J by 4 bases, and 9 bases separated the two germline ends. As DNA, the CDR3 is TGTGCCAGCAGCTTCCCAGGATTCACCGGGGAGCTGTTTTTT. Its protein is CASSFPGFTGELFF.

The CDR3 reads CASSVRDSTDTQYF. The CDR3 nucleotides read TGTGCCAGCAGCGTACGGGACTCCACAGATACGCAGTATTTT. The chain employs TRBV9 and TRBJ2-3, with a possible D match to TRBD2 (6 bases). Germline CDR1 and CDR2: SGDLS and YYNGEE. Trimming removed 1 base at V and 2 bases at J, with 8 bases between. CDR3 length: 14 residues.

This sequence joins TRBV6-7 and TRBJ2-3, with TRBD2 as a possible D gene (5 bases). TRBV6-7 is assigned to the ORF class and has an uncertain function. Trimming removed 7 bases at V and 6 bases at J, with 23 bases between. The CDR3 has 16 residues. CDR3 nucleotide sequence: TGTGCCAGCATCTCAACCTCCGGGGTGTCTTTGGATACGCAGTATTTT. It is translated as CASISTSGVSLDTQYF.

J is TRBJ1-6 and V is TRBV9, with a tentative D call TRBD1 (5 bases). Per the germline V gene, CDR1 is SGDLS and CDR2 is YYNGEE. The CDR3 length is 14 residues. Trimming stripped 3 bases from V and 17 bases from J, with 21 bases between. The CDR3 coding sequence is TGTGCCAGCAGCGCTCAACCTGGGGGGGAAAGGGTCCACTTT. Encoded protein: CASSAQPGGERVHF.

This clone was detected a few times. The J gene is TRBJ2-2, the V gene TRBV21-1; the table's D call, TRBD2, has no DNA check behind it. TRBV21-1 is designated a pseudogene. The CDR3 is 12 residues long. CDR3 nucleotides: TGTGCCAGCAGCTTCGGGACCGGGGAGCTGTTTTTT. It encodes CASSFGTGELFF.

The rearrangement joins TRBV5-5 to TRBJ2-1; the match to TRBD2 covers 9 bases. CDR3 length: 16 residues. In germline, CDR1 is SGHKS, CDR2 YYEKEE (reference sequence). Germline trimming cut 1 base from V and 3 bases from J; bases unmatched to any gene: 5. The CDR3 protein is CASSLSRLADYNEQFF. The CDR3 region has the DNA TGTGCCAGCAGCTTGAGTAGACTAGCGGACTACAATGAGCAGTTCTTC.